This TCR beta chain originates from a study of blood T cell dynamics during melanoma immunotherapy. Time point defined: pre-treatment baseline. This CDR3 has 16 residues. Germline values: CDR1 SGHTA, CDR2 FQGTGA. V lost 3 bases and J lost 2; bases outside the gene matches: 2. TCRdb's table, derived via immunoSEQ multiplex PCR, lists solely in-frame clones and lacks some. The sample has fewer than 18,000 clones, about 83% seen once. V gene TRBV7-3 combines with J gene TRBJ2-3, with 13 bases matching TRBD2. This receptor was identified in a human donor with melanoma. The sequencing here drew on blood, taken from a patient treated with checkpoint blockade. In DNA form, the CDR3 reads TGTGCCAGCAGCTTCGGGACTAGCGGGGTCACAGATACGCAGTATTTT. Residues: CASSFGTSGVTDTQYF.